This is a list of T cell receptor beta chains from one sample in a study of lymphopenia after photon versus proton radiotherapy. TCRdb keeps only in-frame clones here, not all; method: immunoSEQ multiplex PCR. The table includes approximately 53,000 clones, 92% detected once. This specimen consisted of peripheral blood, obtained from a patient treated with photon-based radiotherapy. Receptors originate from a woman in her thirties or forties with cholangiocarcinoma. Both conserved end residues are part of each CDR3. The order of the fields is V gene, clone size, D gene, J gene, CDR3 DNA, CDR3 protein. D genes are given only for firm matches. Size is stated for part of the rows, as once, few or many counts, or as a class when the clone is expanded.

V gene: TRBV7-2; clone size: NA; D gene: NA; J gene: TRBJ1-1; CDR3 DNA: TGTGCCAGCAGCCAAGGGCGGAGAGAAGCTTTCTTT; CDR3 protein: CASSQGRREAFF
V gene: TRBV28; clone size: NA; D gene: TRBD1; J gene: TRBJ1-5; CDR3 DNA: TGTGCCAGCAACCAGGGGGCCCTTGAGACCCAGCATTTT; CDR3 protein: CASNQGALETQHF
V gene: TRBV4-1; clone size: NA; D gene: NA; J gene: TRBJ2-1; CDR3 DNA: TGCGCCAGCAGCCCTGGCCCTTTGAGCTCCTACAATGAGCAGTTCTTC; CDR3 protein: CASSPGPLSSYNEQFF
V gene: TRBV27; clone size: once; D gene: TRBD1; J gene: TRBJ2-1; CDR3 DNA: TGTGCCAGCAAACCACGGGACAGGGCCTCCAATGAGCAGTTCTTC; CDR3 protein: CASKPRDRASNEQFF
V gene: TRBV5-1; clone size: NA; D gene: NA; J gene: TRBJ1-6; CDR3 DNA: TGCGCCAGCAGCTTGGGACAGGAAAATTCACCCCTCCACTTT; CDR3 protein: CASSLGQENSPLHF
V gene: TRBV2; clone size: NA; D gene: TRBD1; J gene: TRBJ1-4; CDR3 DNA: TGTGCCAGCAGTGAACAGGGGGAGTTACCTGAAAAACTGTTTTTT; CDR3 protein: CASSEQGELPEKLFF
V gene: TRBV30; clone size: NA; D gene: TRBD2; J gene: TRBJ2-7; CDR3 DNA: TGTGCCTGGAGCCAGGGGGTAGCGGGGGGCTACGAGCAGTACTTC; CDR3 protein: CAWSQGVAGGYEQYF
V gene: TRBV11-2; clone size: NA; D gene: NA; J gene: TRBJ2-2; CDR3 DNA: TGTGCCAGCAGCTCCTCGGGTTTCCCCGGGGAGCTGTTTTTT; CDR3 protein: CASSSSGFPGELFF
V gene: TRBV19; clone size: NA; D gene: NA; J gene: TRBJ1-2; CDR3 DNA: TGTGCCAGTAGTAAGGGTTATGATGGCTACACCTTC; CDR3 protein: CASSKGYDGYTF
V gene: TRBV5-1; clone size: NA; D gene: NA; J gene: TRBJ1-2; CDR3 DNA: TGCGCCAGCAGCTTGGGACTTCGAACCTATGGCTACACCTTC; CDR3 protein: CASSLGLRTYGYTF
V gene: TRBV28; clone size: NA; D gene: TRBD1; J gene: TRBJ1-6; CDR3 DNA: TGTGCCAGCAGTTTCGCTCCCCGACAGGGTTACAATTCACCCCTCCACTTT; CDR3 protein: CASSFAPRQGYNSPLHF
V gene: TRBV28; clone size: NA; D gene: TRBD1; J gene: TRBJ1-2; CDR3 DNA: TGTGCCAGCAGACCAGGGGGATTCTATGGCTACACCTTC; CDR3 protein: CASRPGGFYGYTF
V gene: TRBV12-5; clone size: NA; D gene: NA; J gene: TRBJ2-3; CDR3 DNA: TGTGCTAGTGGCTCCCGCTACACAGATACGCAGTATTTT; CDR3 protein: CASGSRYTDTQYF
V gene: TRBV4-1; clone size: few; D gene: NA; J gene: TRBJ1-1; CDR3 DNA: TGCGCCAGCAGCTCCCGGACCAAGAACACTGAAGCTTTCTTT; CDR3 protein: CASSSRTKNTEAFF
V gene: TRBV7-3; clone size: NA; D gene: NA; J gene: TRBJ2-6; CDR3 DNA: TGTGCCAGCAGCTACGGGGGTTCGCCTGGGGCCAACGTCCTGACTTTC; CDR3 protein: CASSYGGSPGANVLTF
V gene: TRBV5-4; clone size: NA; D gene: TRBD2; J gene: TRBJ2-5; CDR3 DNA: TGTGCCAGCAGCCCGGGACTAGCGGGGGTCGGATCGGAGACCCAGTACTTC; CDR3 protein: CASSPGLAGVGSETQYF
V gene: TRBV4-1; clone size: NA; D gene: NA; J gene: TRBJ1-3; CDR3 DNA: TGCGCCAGCAGCCAGGTCGACCTGGGGTTCTCTGGAAACACCATATATTTT; CDR3 protein: CASSQVDLGFSGNTIYF
V gene: TRBV18; clone size: NA; D gene: TRBD1; J gene: TRBJ2-6; CDR3 DNA: TGTGCCAGCTCACCCAGACAGGGCCCCTCTGGGGCCAACGTCCTGACTTTC; CDR3 protein: CASSPRQGPSGANVLTF
V gene: TRBV29-1; clone size: NA; D gene: TRBD2; J gene: TRBJ2-4; CDR3 DNA: TGCAGCCCGGGGGGACGGCCCCATCTTGTAGCCAAAAACATTCAGTACTTC; CDR3 protein: CSPGGRPHLVAKNIQYF
V gene: TRBV9; clone size: NA; D gene: NA; J gene: TRBJ1-3; CDR3 DNA: TGTGCCAGCAGCGTAGCGACAACTGGAAACACCATATATTTT; CDR3 protein: CASSVATTGNTIYF
V gene: TRBV27; clone size: NA; D gene: NA; J gene: TRBJ2-3; CDR3 DNA: TGTGCCAGCAGCCCCCAGGGGATCACAGATACGCAGTATTTT; CDR3 protein: CASSPQGITDTQYF
V gene: TRBV7-9; clone size: NA; D gene: TRBD1; J gene: TRBJ1-3; CDR3 DNA: TGTGCCAGCAGCTCGACAGGGGAAGACTCTGGAAACACCATATATTTT; CDR3 protein: CASSSTGEDSGNTIYF
V gene: TRBV7-8; clone size: NA; D gene: TRBD2; J gene: TRBJ2-1; CDR3 DNA: TGTGCCAGCAGCTTAAGGCGGACTAGCTCCTACAATGAGCAGTTCTTC; CDR3 protein: CASSLRRTSSYNEQFF
V gene: TRBV13; clone size: NA; D gene: TRBD2; J gene: TRBJ2-1; CDR3 DNA: TGTGCCAGCAGCCCCGGGACTATGGGGGATGAGCAGTTCTTC; CDR3 protein: CASSPGTMGDEQFF
V gene: TRBV2; clone size: NA; D gene: NA; J gene: TRBJ2-5; CDR3 DNA: TGTGCCAGCAGAAGAGACCGTTGGGAGACCCAGTACTTC; CDR3 protein: CASRRDRWETQYF
V gene: TRBV7-9; clone size: NA; D gene: NA; J gene: TRBJ1-2; CDR3 DNA: TGTGCCAGCAGCCCCAAAGGGGCTCATTTTGGCTACACCTTC; CDR3 protein: CASSPKGAHFGYTF
V gene: TRBV10-1; clone size: NA; D gene: NA; J gene: TRBJ2-7; CDR3 DNA: TGCGCCAGCAGTGAGAGGGCAGGGGTAAGAAACGAGCAGTACTTC; CDR3 protein: CASSERAGVRNEQYF
V gene: TRBV2; clone size: NA; D gene: NA; J gene: TRBJ1-4; CDR3 DNA: TGTGCCAGCAGTGAAATTGGGGGGCAGAGGGGTGAGTTTTTT; CDR3 protein: CASSEIGGQRGEFF
V gene: TRBV30; clone size: NA; D gene: NA; J gene: TRBJ2-7; CDR3 DNA: TGTGCCTGGAGCAGGAACGACAGGAGCTCCTACGAGCAGTACTTC; CDR3 protein: CAWSRNDRSSYEQYF
V gene: TRBV7-9; clone size: NA; D gene: NA; J gene: TRBJ1-2; CDR3 DNA: TGTGCCAGCAGCTCAACTCAGGGTCTGAACTATGGCTACACCTTC; CDR3 protein: CASSSTQGLNYGYTF
V gene: TRBV28; clone size: NA; D gene: TRBD1; J gene: TRBJ2-3; CDR3 DNA: TGTGCCAGCAGATGGACAGGGGCCGGGGATACGCAGTATTTT; CDR3 protein: CASRWTGAGDTQYF
V gene: TRBV19; clone size: NA; D gene: TRBD2; J gene: TRBJ2-2; CDR3 DNA: TGTGCCAGTAGCCTTCTGGAGCGGGGTTACACCGGGGAGCTGTTTTTT; CDR3 protein: CASSLLERGYTGELFF
V gene: TRBV2; clone size: NA; D gene: TRBD1; J gene: TRBJ2-1; CDR3 DNA: TGTGCCAGCAGGGCGACAGGGTCATCCTACAATGAGCAGTTCTTC; CDR3 protein: CASRATGSSYNEQFF
V gene: TRBV10-1; clone size: NA; D gene: NA; J gene: TRBJ1-2; CDR3 DNA: TGCGCCAGCAATCAAAAGGTCAAGTGGAATGGCTACACCTTC; CDR3 protein: CASNQKVKWNGYTF
V gene: TRBV6-4; clone size: NA; D gene: NA; J gene: TRBJ1-1; CDR3 DNA: TGTGCCAGCAGTGTAACGCTACAAAGTGAAGCTTTCTTT; CDR3 protein: CASSVTLQSEAFF
V gene: TRBV5-1; clone size: NA; D gene: NA; J gene: TRBJ2-5; CDR3 DNA: TGCGCCAGCAGCCAAGTAGGCGGAGTCAGCCAAGAGACCCAGTACTTC; CDR3 protein: CASSQVGGVSQETQYF
V gene: TRBV10-2; clone size: NA; D gene: NA; J gene: TRBJ1-1; CDR3 DNA: TGCGCCAGCAATGCGGGGGGCGGGCTGGAGGCTTTCTTT; CDR3 protein: CASNAGGGLEAFF
V gene: TRBV19; clone size: NA; D gene: NA; J gene: TRBJ1-1; CDR3 DNA: TGTGCCAGTAGTCTAGACATCAACCGTGCGGAAGCTTTCTTT; CDR3 protein: CASSLDINRAEAFF
V gene: TRBV6-1; clone size: NA; D gene: TRBD2; J gene: TRBJ2-3; CDR3 DNA: TGTGCCAGCAGCTCTAGCGGGGGGGCAATAGATACGCAGTATTTT; CDR3 protein: CASSSSGGAIDTQYF
V gene: TRBV19; clone size: NA; D gene: NA; J gene: TRBJ1-5; CDR3 DNA: TGTGCCAGTACCCTCAGGGATCAGCCCCAGCATTTT; CDR3 protein: CASTLRDQPQHF
V gene: TRBV5-1; clone size: NA; D gene: NA; J gene: TRBJ1-1; CDR3 DNA: TGCGCCAGCAGCCCCACAGGGATTAACACTGAAGCTTTCTTT; CDR3 protein: CASSPTGINTEAFF